This TCR beta chain was documented in a study of blood T cell repertoires in COVID-19. In germline, CDR1 is WNHNN, CDR2 SYGVQD (reference sequence). The CDR3 sequence is 13 residues long. Trimming stripped 4 bases from V and 1 base from J, with 7 bases between. Original handling: Reference gene primer amplification gave estimated nucleated cell counts. Produced via immunoSEQ multiplex PCR; TCRdb's table is partial and in-frame only. V and J calls and clone size are as listed in that table; D and trimming were resolved from the DNA. The table records about 240,000 clones, around 90% of them present only once.

The sequence was obtained from a woman aged 30 to 39 with acute COVID-19. The V gene is TRBV10-1, the J gene TRBJ1-1, with D tentatively TRBD1 (6 bases). The sample was PBMCs or T cells enriched from blood (not recorded which). Here the CDR3 reads CASSVGQNTEAFF. The CDR3 DNA sequence: TGCGCCAGCAGTGTGGGACAGAACACTGAAGCTTTCTTT.